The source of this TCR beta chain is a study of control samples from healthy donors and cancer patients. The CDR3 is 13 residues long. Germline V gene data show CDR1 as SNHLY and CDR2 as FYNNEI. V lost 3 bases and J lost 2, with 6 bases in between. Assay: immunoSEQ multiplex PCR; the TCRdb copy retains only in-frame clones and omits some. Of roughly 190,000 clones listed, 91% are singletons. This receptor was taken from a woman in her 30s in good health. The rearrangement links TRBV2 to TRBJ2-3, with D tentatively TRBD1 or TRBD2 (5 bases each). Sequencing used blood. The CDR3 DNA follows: TGTGCCAGCAGTGAGGGACCCACAGATACGCAGTATTTT. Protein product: CASSEGPTDTQYF.